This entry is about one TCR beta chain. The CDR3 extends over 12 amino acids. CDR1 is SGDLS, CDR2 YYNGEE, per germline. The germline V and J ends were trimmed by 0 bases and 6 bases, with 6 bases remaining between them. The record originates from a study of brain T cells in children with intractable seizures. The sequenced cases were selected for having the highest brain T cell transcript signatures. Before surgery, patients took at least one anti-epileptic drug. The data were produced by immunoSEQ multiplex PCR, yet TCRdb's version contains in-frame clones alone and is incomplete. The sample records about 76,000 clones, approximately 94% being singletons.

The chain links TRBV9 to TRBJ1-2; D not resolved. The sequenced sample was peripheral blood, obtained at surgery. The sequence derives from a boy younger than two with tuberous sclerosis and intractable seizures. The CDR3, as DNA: TGTGCCAGCAGCGTAGGTGGGGATGGCTACACCTTC. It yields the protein CASSVGGDGYTF.